This TCR beta chain appears in the sequencing data of a study of cytomegalovirus exposure and HLA in healthy donors. The wider study: Some 180 million T cells yielded around 120 million unique TCR beta sequences in earlier analysis.

Note on this clone: The antigen remains undetermined.

Per the germline V gene, CDR1 is ENHRY and CDR2 is SYGVKD. The CDR3 covers 13 residues. V gave up 10 bases and J gave up 2 bases, with 12 bases separating them. With 60 Vbeta and 13 Jbeta primers, the PCR was carried out. In the source study's methods: An analysis performed later counted 75 million to 80 million unique TCR beta chains (roughly 11 million of them shared). Assay: immunoSEQ multiplex PCR; the TCRdb copy retains only in-frame clones and omits some. V, J and clone size are those of that table, while D and trimming were read from the DNA. This table has 70,000 to 100,000 clones, 60% to 80% appearing once. Findings and caveats of the study: Clonal expansion, a later analysis showed, was greater in HLA-associated TCR beta chains than in equally common others. A later analysis found most CMV-associated TCR beta chains apparently HLA-restricted.

The chain links TRBV10-3 to TRBJ1-3; maybe TRBD1 (5 bases). The origin of this receptor is a woman aged 45-65 years in good health and CMV-seropositive. The sequenced sample consisted of PBMCs. CDR3 DNA sequence: TGTGCCACCACGACAGAAACTGGAAACACCATATATTTT. Protein product: CATTTETGNTIYF.